This section outlines one T cell receptor (beta chain) sequence together with its context. Profiling relied on immunoSEQ multiplex PCR, and the TCRdb table lists in-frame clones only, not all of them. The table has about 200,000 clones, about 86% seen once. The entry originates in a study of blood T cell repertoires in COVID-19. The sample comprised peripheral blood. This receptor was obtained from a man between 60 and 70 years old who had recovered from COVID-19.

The chain's CDR3 is CASSQETGRNQPQHF. The DNA of the CDR3 is TGTGCCAGCAGCCAAGAGACAGGGCGTAATCAGCCCCAGCATTTT. This sequence joins TRBV4-2 and TRBJ1-5; TRBD1 matches 7 bases. CDR1 is LGHNA and CDR2 is YNFKEQ in the germline V gene. The CDR3 is 15 amino acids. V trimming: 0 bases; J trimming: 4 bases; junction bases outside the gene matches: 3.